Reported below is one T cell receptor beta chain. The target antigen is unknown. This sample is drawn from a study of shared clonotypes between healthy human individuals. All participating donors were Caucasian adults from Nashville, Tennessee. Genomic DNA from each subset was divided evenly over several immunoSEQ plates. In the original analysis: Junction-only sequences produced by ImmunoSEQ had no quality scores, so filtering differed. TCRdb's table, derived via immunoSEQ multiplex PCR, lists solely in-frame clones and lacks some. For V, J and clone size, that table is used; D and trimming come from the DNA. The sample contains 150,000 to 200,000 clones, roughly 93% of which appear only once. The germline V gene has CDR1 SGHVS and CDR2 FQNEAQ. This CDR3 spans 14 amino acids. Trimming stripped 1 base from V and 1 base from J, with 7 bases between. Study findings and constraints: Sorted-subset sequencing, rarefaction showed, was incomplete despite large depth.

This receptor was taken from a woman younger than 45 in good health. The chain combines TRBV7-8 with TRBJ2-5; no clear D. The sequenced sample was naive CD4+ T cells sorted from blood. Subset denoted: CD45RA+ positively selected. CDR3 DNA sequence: TGTGCCAGCAGCTTAGGAGGATCCCAAGAGACCCAGTACTTC. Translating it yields CASSLGGSQETQYF. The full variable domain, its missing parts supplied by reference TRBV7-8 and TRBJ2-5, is GAGVSQSPRYKVAKRGQDVALRCDPISGHVSLFWYQQALGQGPEFLTYFQNEAQLDKSGLPSDRFFAERPEGSVSTLKIQRTQQEDSAVYLCASSLGGSQETQYFGPGTRLLVL.